This TCR beta chain was identified during a study of shared clonotypes between healthy human individuals. Here immunoSEQ multiplex PCR was the method, and the copy in TCRdb shows in-frame clones only, minus some. The data show about 2.4 million clones, over 85% seen once. Study-level results: Non-shared clonotypes were found to have lower generation probabilities than the clonotypes that were shared by all four of the sorted-subset donors.

CDR3 length: 13 amino acids. Deletions cut 4 bases from V and 6 bases from J, with 9 bases between. Germline assignment: CDR1 KGHSH and CDR2 LQKENI. About this clone: What it binds is unknown.

Material for sequencing was naive CD4+ T cells sorted from blood. Subset described: CD45RA+ positively selected. The V gene is TRBV18, the J gene TRBJ1-4; D uncertain. The receptor was derived from a man between 18 and 35 years old in good health. This CDR3 is CASSRGYDEKLFF. CDR3 DNA: TGTGCCAGCTCACGAGGATATGATGAAAAACTGTTTTTT. The full variable domain, with the rest looked up from reference TRBV18 and TRBJ1-4, is NAGVMQNPRHLVRRRGQEARLRCSPMKGHSHVYWYRQLPEEGLKFMVYLQKENIIDESGMPKERFSAEFPKEGPSILRIQQVVRGDSAAYFCASSRGYDEKLFFGSGTQLSVL.